This T cell receptor (beta chain) was identified in a study of graft-versus-host responses after intestinal transplantation. Study summary: Multivisceral, liver-intestinal, or isolated intestinal transplants were received by the recipients. For around 3 years after anti-thymocyte globulin induction, all recipients took tacrolimus and steroids.

Notes on the study in general: Researchers found GvH clones in recipient marrow, and some showed up first in ileum or blood.

Worth noting for this clone: What it recognizes is unknown.

The protocol was immunoSEQ multiplex PCR, while the TCRdb copy is restricted to in-frame clones and leaves out a portion. The profile covers 5,000 to 6,500 clones, with approximately 70% appearing a single time and approximately 37% taken by the ten largest. Here the sequenced sample was PBMCs, taken roughly 320 days after intestinal transplant. This clonotype was obtained from a human patient who received an intestinal transplant, so some T cells may come from the graft donor.

The CDR3 is CASSIPSGGADTQYF. The DNA for the CDR3 is TGTGCCAGTAGCATCCCCAGCGGGGGAGCGGATACGCAGTATTTT. The chain combines TRBV19 with TRBJ2-3; 8 bases match TRBD2. The CDR3 is 15 residues long. The V and J ends lost 6 bases and 6 bases, in that order; junction bases with no gene match: 11. The germline V gene has CDR1 LNHDA and CDR2 SQIVND (reference sequence). The full variable domain, with the rest looked up from reference TRBV19 and TRBJ2-3, is DGGITQSPKYLFRKEGQNVTLSCEQNLNHDAMYWYRQDPGQGLRLIYYSQIVNDFQKGDIAEGYSVSREKKESFPLTVTSAQKNPTAFYLCASSIPSGGADTQYFGPGTRLTVL.